The clone carrying this T cell receptor (beta chain) was seen ten or more times. As yet, its antigen is unknown. Molecular-barcoded quantitative 5'-RACE produced these TCR beta libraries. A single record per CDR3 protein comes from TCRdb applying MiXCR to the 5' RACE reads. The table includes roughly 370,000 distinct CDR3 sequences, around 24% detected once. This specimen belongs to a study of CD8 T cells in ankylosing spondylitis. Notes on the study in general: A motif in TCR beta, a set of eight highly homologous variants, appeared characteristic of ankylosing spondylitis blood. Some motif variants were previously reported in reactive arthritis synovial fluid and blood. Reportedly, matched ankylosing spondylitis synovial fluid was significantly enriched for disease-linked clones. Relatively scarce in peripheral blood, disease-linked clones were CD8+.

CDR3 length: 17 residues. Germline assignment: CDR1 MDHEN and CDR2 SYDVKM. The V and J ends lost 3 bases and 9 bases, in that order; junction bases with no gene match: 18. The specimen was blood, either unsorted or a sorted T cell fraction (not recorded which). V is TRBV28 and J is TRBJ2-7, with TRBD1 matching 9 bases. This receptor was taken from a male donor with ankylosing spondylitis. CDR3 loop: CASSFLSPGQGLDGQYF. The CDR3 DNA follows: TGTGCCAGCAGTTTCTTGAGTCCGGGACAGGGTCTGGACGGGCAGTACTTC.